Below, 6 T cell receptor beta chains from the same sample are listed, as sequenced in a study of T cell responses to AZD1222 COVID-19 vaccine. Method: immunoSEQ multiplex PCR; TCRdb's copy keeps in-frame clones and lacks some. Here the sample spans over 100,000 clones, roughly nine tenths being singletons. The starting material was peripheral blood, obtained on day 0 of AZD1222 vaccination. Source of these receptors: an adult in good health.

Written as DNA, the CDR3 is TGTGCCAGCAGTTATCAGCAGTTGAACACTGAAGCTTTCTTT. Its protein product is CASSYQQLNTEAFF. The chain is built from TRBV6-5 and TRBJ1-1; no reliable D call. CDR3 length: 14 residues. Germline V CDR1 and CDR2: MNHEY, SVGAGI. Trimming removed 3 bases at V and 0 bases at J, with 8 bases between.

The J gene is TRBJ2-1, the V gene TRBV24-1; D is perhaps TRBD2 (7 bases). The CDR3 length is 13 residues. Germline CDR1 reads KGHDR; CDR2 reads SFDVKD. V lost 9 bases to trimming and J lost 8 bases, with 16 bases between them. In DNA, the CDR3 is TGTGCCACCCGGGGGGACACCCTACATGAGCAGTTCTTC. This sequence encodes CATRGDTLHEQFF.

The rearrangement uses TRBV3-1 (or the pseudogene TRBV3-2) and TRBJ2-5, with D uncertain. The CDR3 extends over 12 amino acids. Between the trimmed V and J ends, which lost 1 base and 2 bases, there was a span of 2 bases. Germline loops: CDR1 LGHDT, CDR2 YNNKEL (reference sequence). The CDR3 region has the DNA TGTGCCAGCAGCCAAGGGCAAGAGACCCAGTACTTC. Amino acids: CASSQGQETQYF.

The gene calls are TRBV7-2 and TRBJ2-3; 9 nucleotides align to TRBD2. Germline CDR1 reads SGHTA; CDR2 reads FQGNSA. This CDR3 has 16 amino acids. The junction had 3 bases not matched to a gene; V was cut back by 0 bases and J by 2 bases. The CDR3 sequence is CASSLASGGHTDTQYF. The CDR3 DNA reads as TGTGCCAGCAGCTTAGCGAGCGGGGGGCACACAGATACGCAGTATTTT. Looking up the rest from reference TRBV7-2 and TRBJ2-3 gives the full variable domain: GAGVSQSPSNKVTEKGKDVELRCDPISGHTALYWYRQSLGQGLEFLIYFQGNSAPDKSGLPSDRFSAERTGGSVSTLTIQRTQQEDSAVYLCASSLASGGHTDTQYFGPGTRLTVL.

This chain uses TRBV5-6 with TRBJ1-2, with TRBD1 identical over 9 bases. From germline, CDR1 is SGHDT and CDR2 YYEEEE. The CDR3 spans 16 residues. The trim removed 0 bases at V and 5 bases at J, leaving 8 bases unmatched. The DNA of the CDR3 is TGTGCCAGCAGCTTGGGGGTCACAGGGGGCCCTTATGGCTACACCTTC. This translates into CASSLGVTGGPYGYTF. The variable domain in full, with the rest retrieved from reference TRBV5-6 and TRBJ1-2, is DAGVTQSPTHLIKTRGQQVTLRCSPKSGHDTVSWYQQALGQGPQFIFQYYEEEERQRGNFPDRFSGHQFPNYSSELNVNALLLGDSALYLCASSLGVTGGPYGYTFGSGTRLTVV.

This sequence joins TRBV6-5 and TRBJ2-7, with D unclear. With 0 bases removed from V and 2 bases from J, the gap between germline ends came to 8 bases. Germline V gene lookup returns CDR1 MNHEY and CDR2 SVGAGI. The CDR3 is 14 residues long. The CDR3 DNA reads TGTGCCAGCAGTTACTCCCCCGAGCCCTACGAGCAGTACTTC. Protein sequence: CASSYSPEPYEQYF.